The source of this T cell receptor beta chain is a study of blood T cell repertoires in COVID-19. Germline V lookup: CDR1 SGHDN, CDR2 FVKESK. The V and J ends lost 0 bases and 9 bases respectively, with 11 bases between them. This CDR3 comprises 13 residues. Sequencing used immunoSEQ multiplex PCR; TCRdb keeps in-frame clones, though not all of them. Of about 130,000 clones in the sample, more than 80% were seen once. Recovered participants had two consecutive negative NP/OP PCR tests, healthcare professional clearance, or symptom resolution. The rearrangement links TRBV14 to TRBJ1-1, with D tentatively TRBD1 (6 bases). Sequencing was done on a sample of PBMCs or T cells enriched from blood (not recorded which). This clonotype was sampled from a man between 50 and 59 years old who had recovered from COVID-19. The CDR3 bases are TGTGCCAGCAGCCAAGAGGGGGGGCGAAAAGCTTTCTTT. It is translated as CASSQEGGRKAFF.